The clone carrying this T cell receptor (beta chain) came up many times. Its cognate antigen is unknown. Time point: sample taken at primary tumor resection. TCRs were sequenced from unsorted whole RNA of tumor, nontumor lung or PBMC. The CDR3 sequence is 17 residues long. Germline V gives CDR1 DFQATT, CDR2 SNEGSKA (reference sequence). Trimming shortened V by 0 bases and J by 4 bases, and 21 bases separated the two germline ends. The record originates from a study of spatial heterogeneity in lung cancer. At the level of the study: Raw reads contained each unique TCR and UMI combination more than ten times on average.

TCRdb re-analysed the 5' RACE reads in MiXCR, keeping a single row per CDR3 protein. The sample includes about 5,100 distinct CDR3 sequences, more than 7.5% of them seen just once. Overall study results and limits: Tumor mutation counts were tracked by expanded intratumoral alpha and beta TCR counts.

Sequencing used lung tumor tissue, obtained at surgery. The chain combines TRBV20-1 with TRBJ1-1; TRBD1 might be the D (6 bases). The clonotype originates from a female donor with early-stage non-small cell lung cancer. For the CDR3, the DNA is TGCAGTGCTAGAGATCTTGCCAGGACAGCGGGAGTCACTGAAGCTTTCTTT. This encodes CSARDLARTAGVTEAFF.